The 26 T cell receptor beta chains below come from one sample, sequenced in a study of spatial heterogeneity in lung cancer. Time point meaning: sample taken at primary tumor resection. Frozen PBMC, nontumor lung or tumor provided whole RNA, which was sequenced unsorted. TCRdb analysed the 5' RACE reads with MiXCR anew, one entry per CDR3 protein. The sample lists roughly 48,000 distinct CDR3 sequences, approximately 5% occurring once. This material consisted of PBMCs, taken at surgery. Every receptor here comes from a male donor with early-stage non-small cell lung cancer.

This clonotype turned up a few times. The V and J genes are TRBV20-1 and TRBJ1-1; possibly TRBD1 for D (5 bases). Trimming cost V 6 bases and J 0 bases, with 17 bases left between them. The CDR3 sequence is 15 residues long. CDR1 is DFQATT and CDR2 is SNEGSKA in the germline V gene (reference sequence). The CDR3 reads CSADAGRSMNTEAFF. The CDR3 region has the DNA TGCAGTGCCGATGCGGGACGGTCGATGAACACTGAAGCTTTCTTT.

This clonotype occurred many times. The rearrangement joins TRBV7-2 to TRBJ1-5, with D uncertain. This CDR3 contains 15 residues. The V and J ends lost 1 base and 0 bases respectively, with 7 bases between them. The germline gives CDR1 SGHTA, CDR2 FQGNSA. In DNA, the CDR3 is TGTGCCAGCAGCTTAGTCGGCGGTAGCAATCAGCCCCAGCATTTT. Its protein product is CASSLVGGSNQPQHF.

This clonotype showed up many times. The chain combines TRBV15 with TRBJ2-3, with D perhaps given as TRBD1 or TRBD2 (6 bases each). This CDR3 is 16 amino acids long. The V gene lost 1 base and the J gene lost 4 bases, with 15 bases spanning the gap. The germline V gene has CDR1 LNHNV and CDR2 YYDKDF (reference sequence). In nucleotides, the CDR3 is TGTGCCACCAGCAGAGGCGCAGGGGAGGCCTCAGATACGCAGTATTTT. This sequence encodes CATSRGAGEASDTQYF.

This clonotype has ten or more counts. V and J are TRBV20-1 and TRBJ1-1; D gene uncertain. V gave up 6 bases and J gave up 1 base, with 6 bases separating them. This CDR3 is built from 11 residues. Germline CDR1 DFQATT, CDR2 SNEGSKA (reference sequence). DNA for the CDR3: TGCAGTGCGGCAGGGAACACTGAAGCTTTCTTT. It specifies CSAAGNTEAFF.

In its sample, this clonotype was seen a few times. The gene calls are TRBV7-6 and TRBJ2-2, with 11 nucleotides matching TRBD2. From germline, CDR1 is SGHVS and CDR2 FNYEAQ. The CDR3 is 14 residues long. V shed 4 bases and J 7 bases; nucleotides not matched to a gene: 2. The CDR3 here is CASSWTSGYGELFF. The CDR3 bases are TGTGCCAGCAGCTGGACTAGCGGGTACGGGGAGCTGTTTTTT.

Many counts were recorded for this clonotype. The rearrangement joins TRBV30 to TRBJ2-2; D call uncertain. The length of the CDR3 is 16 residues. The V and J ends lost 2 bases and 0 bases respectively, with 13 bases between them. Germline V gene sequence: CDR1 GTSNPN, CDR2 SVGIG (reference sequence). The CDR3 loop reads CAWSLRKLANTGELFF. The CDR3 coding sequence is TGTGCCTGGAGTCTACGAAAGCTAGCGAACACCGGGGAGCTGTTTTTT.

Written as DNA, the CDR3 is TGCAGTGCTAGTGGGACTATGAACAATGAGCAGTTCTTC. Amino acid sequence: CSASGTMNNEQFF. The V call is TRBV20-1, the J call TRBJ2-1, with 7 bases that match TRBD2. The germline gives CDR1 DFQATT, CDR2 SNEGSKA (reference sequence). This CDR3 is 13 amino acids long. Unmatched junction bases numbered 4, after V lost 3 bases and J lost 5 bases.

Ten or more counts support this clonotype. This chain uses TRBV21-1 with TRBJ2-4; the D segment call TRBD1 is taken from the table without a DNA check. TRBV21-1 is a pseudogene locus. The CDR3 covers 18 residues. The CDR3 sequence is CASSKGEGVGIAKNIQYF. CDR3 bases: TGTGCCAGCAGCAAAGGAGAAGGGGTAGGGATAGCCAAAAACATTCAGTACTTC.

This clonotype has a count of ten or more. J is TRBJ2-3 and V is TRBV18, with D perhaps TRBD1 or TRBD2 (6 bases each). The CDR3 length is 16 residues. Trimming removed 0 bases at V and 3 bases at J, with 13 bases between. In germline, CDR1 is KGHSH, CDR2 LQKENI. In DNA, the CDR3 is TGTGCCAGCTCACCACCCCCGGGGGCAGAGACAGATACGCAGTATTTT. Amino acid sequence: CASSPPPGAETDTQYF.

Many counts were recorded for this clonotype. This chain links TRBV15 with TRBJ2-5; 10 nucleotides match TRBD2. V lost 1 base and J lost 1; bases outside the gene matches: 3. Germline V gene data show CDR1 as LNHNV and CDR2 as YYDKDF (reference sequence). The CDR3 contains 16 residues. The CDR3 coding sequence is TGTGCCACCAGCAGAGGCCTAGCGGGAGTCCAAGAGACCCAGTACTTC. Translated, it gives CATSRGLAGVQETQYF. Full variable domain (missing parts from reference TRBV15 and TRBJ2-5): DAMVIQNPRYQVTQFGKPVTLSCSQTLNHNVMYWYQQKSSQAPKLLFHYYDKDFNNEADTPDNFQSRRPNTSFCFLDIRSPGLGDTAMYLCATSRGLAGVQETQYFGPGTRLLVL.

This clonotype was seen ten or more times. V is TRBV2 and J is TRBJ1-2; the D is unclear. CDR3 size: 14 residues. Trimming shortened V by 6 bases and J by 4 bases, and 15 bases separated the two germline ends. Germline CDR1 SNHLY, CDR2 FYNNEI. The CDR3 region is CASSPPGERYGYTF. The CDR3 bases are TGTGCCAGCAGCCCCCCGGGAGAGCGCTATGGCTACACCTTC.

In this sample, this clonotype turned up many times. The chain recombines TRBV7-6 with TRBJ2-2, with 7 bases matching TRBD2. Germline values: CDR1 SGHVS, CDR2 FNYEAQ. V gave up 7 bases and J gave up 5 bases; unmatched junction bases: 16. This CDR3 contains 17 residues. CDR3 amino acids: CASTLTAGGRGTGELFF. CDR3 in DNA: TGTGCCAGCACCCTTACCGCGGGCGGGAGAGGGACCGGGGAGCTGTTTTTT.

Only a few counts were recorded for this clonotype. V is TRBV6-5 and J is TRBJ1-6; TRBD1 matches 9 bases. This CDR3 spans 13 amino acids. The trim removed 7 bases at V and 10 bases at J, leaving 5 bases unmatched. Germline V CDR1 and CDR2: MNHEY, SVGAGI. CDR3 loop: CASTRTGDSPLHF. The CDR3 region has the DNA TGTGCCAGCACCCGGACAGGGGACTCACCCCTCCACTTT.

The sample holds many counts of this clonotype. The chain uses TRBV27 and TRBJ1-2, with D unresolved. The CDR3 has 13 amino acids. Per germline, CDR1 MNHEY and CDR2 SMNVEV (reference sequence). V was clipped by 7 bases and J by 2 bases, with 11 bases between them. CDR3 residues: CASKPIDNYGYTF. The CDR3 nucleotides read TGTGCCAGCAAACCTATAGACAACTATGGCTACACCTTC.

This clonotype was observed many times. This chain links TRBV29-1 with TRBJ2-3; D may be TRBD2 (6 bases). V was shortened by 0 bases and J by 4 bases, with 14 bases between the two germline ends. This CDR3 contains 15 residues. Germline V lookup: CDR1 SQVTM, CDR2 ANQGSEA. The CDR3 loop is CSVEDFSGHADTQYF. CDR3 DNA sequence: TGCAGCGTTGAAGATTTTAGCGGTCACGCAGATACGCAGTATTTT.

This clonotype appeared a few times. The gene calls are TRBV5-1 and TRBJ2-5; 8 bases align to TRBD1. This CDR3 has 17 amino acids. Germline CDR1 is SGHRS and CDR2 is YFSETQ. J was trimmed by 5 bases and V by 0 bases; bases with no gene match: 12. The CDR3 sequence is CASSLVPGGVFLETQYF. DNA for the CDR3: TGCGCCAGCAGCTTGGTCCCAGGGGGCGTATTCTTGGAGACCCAGTACTTC.

In this sample, this clonotype turned up many times. The chain joins TRBV6-2 or TRBV6-3 to TRBJ2-2; D is uncertain. The CDR3 contains 13 residues. Trimming removed 0 bases at V and 5 bases at J, with 4 bases between. The germline V gene has CDR1 MNHEY and CDR2 SVGEGT. CDR3 protein: CASSYSRTGELFF. Written as DNA, the CDR3 is TGTGCCAGCAGTTACTCTCGTACCGGGGAGCTGTTTTTT.

This clonotype was recorded many times. The chain uses TRBV20-1 and TRBJ1-2, with 9 bases identical to TRBD1. CDR3 length equals 13 residues. V dropped 1 base and J dropped 7; count of bases not matched to a gene: 4. Germline V CDR1 and CDR2: DFQATT, SNEGSKA (reference sequence). This chain's CDR3 is CSARAGTGFGYTF. The CDR3, as DNA: TGCAGTGCTAGAGCTGGGACAGGGTTTGGCTACACCTTC.

This clonotype has ten or more counts. The chain links TRBV7-3 to TRBJ1-1, with D hard to call. CDR3 length equals 13 residues. V was clipped by 2 bases and J by 2 bases, with 6 bases between them. Germline assignment: CDR1 SGHTA and CDR2 FQGTGA. CDR3: CASSLESNTEAFF. The CDR3 bases are TGTGCCAGCAGCTTAGAAAGTAACACTGAAGCTTTCTTT.

The sample holds a few counts of this clonotype. The chain links TRBV3-1 to TRBJ2-7; D gene ambiguous. CDR1 is LGHDT and CDR2 is YNNKEL in the germline V gene (reference sequence). The V end lost 3 bases, the J end lost 0 bases, and 6 bases lay between the germline ends. The CDR3 sequence is 13 residues long. The CDR3: CASSHQSSYEQYF. Here the CDR3 DNA reads TGTGCCAGCAGCCACCAAAGCTCCTACGAGCAGTACTTC.

This clonotype was seen ten or more times. The chain is built from TRBV20-1 and TRBJ2-7; D assignment may be TRBD1 or TRBD2 (5 bases each). Trimming stripped 0 bases from V and 6 bases from J, with 12 bases between. Germline CDR1 DFQATT, CDR2 SNEGSKA (reference sequence). This CDR3 spans 13 amino acids. The CDR3 bases are TGCAGTGCTAGAGATCATCGAGGGGCCGAGCAGTACTTC. As protein: CSARDHRGAEQYF.

This clonotype appeared many times. V and J are TRBV7-2 and TRBJ2-3, with TRBD1 matching over 7 bases. Germline V gene lookup returns CDR1 SGHTA and CDR2 FQGNSA. V was clipped by 4 bases and J by 4 bases; unmatched bases: 8. This CDR3 spans 15 amino acids. CDR3 in DNA: TGTGCCAGCAGCTCCTACAGGGGAGTGGCAGATACGCAGTATTTT. The encoded protein is CASSSYRGVADTQYF.

This clonotype was seen many times. The V and J genes are TRBV5-1 and TRBJ2-7; D remains ambiguous. The CDR3 is 16 amino acids. V was trimmed by 0 bases and J by 3 bases, leaving 16 bases between them. Per the germline V gene, CDR1 is SGHRS and CDR2 is YFSETQ. The CDR3 region has the DNA TGCGCCAGCAGCTTGGAGGGTTTCCGAAGAAACTACGAGCAGTACTTC. Translating gives CASSLEGFRRNYEQYF.

In its sample, this clonotype was seen many times. V is TRBV13 and J is TRBJ2-1; 7 bases align to TRBD2. Unmatched junction bases numbered 15, after V lost 5 bases and J lost 8 bases. CDR1 PRHDT and CDR2 FYEKMQ come from the germline V gene (reference sequence). The CDR3 has 16 amino acids. CDR3: CASSPGTIQSTDEQFF. The CDR3 DNA reads TGTGCCAGCAGCCCGGGGACTATCCAGAGCACCGATGAGCAGTTCTTC.

This clonotype is categorized as medium-sized. The V gene is TRBV27, the J gene TRBJ2-7, with D possibly being TRBD1 (6 bases). Germline V gene lookup returns CDR1 MNHEY and CDR2 SMNVEV (reference sequence). V was shortened by 6 bases and J by 6 bases, with 15 bases between the two germline ends. This CDR3 region has 13 residues. CDR3 in DNA: TGTGCCAGCAGCCCGAGGGGGTGGGGCGAGCAGTACTTC. The encoded protein is CASSPRGWGEQYF.

This clonotype appeared many times. The V gene is TRBV6-5, the J gene TRBJ1-6; maybe TRBD1 (5 bases). This CDR3 has 20 amino acids. With 0 bases removed from V and 0 bases from J, the gap between germline ends came to 18 bases. Germline lookup yields CDR1 MNHEY and CDR2 SVGAGI. CDR3: CASSYSRGGYSDSYNSPLHF. In DNA form, the CDR3 reads TGTGCCAGCAGTTACTCGAGGGGCGGGTATAGTGACTCCTATAATTCACCCCTCCACTTT.